The source of this T cell receptor (beta chain) is a study of molecular identifiers for immune sequencing clone quantification. Regarding the study as a whole: The sizes of highly expanded clones could be underestimated when identical TCR molecules share a barcode.

The CDR3 spans 13 residues. Trimming took off 8 bases at V and 4 bases at J, with 11 bases between the two ends. This clonotype has more than one count but fewer than ten. The antigen is unknown. Naive CD8 T cells were picked out by sorting for CD8+CD4-CCR7+CD45RA+. TCRdb reprocessed the PCR reads with MiXCR, giving one entry per CDR3 protein. The data contain about half a million distinct CDR3 sequences, about 22% of them singletons. This clonotype was obtained from a human donor in good health. Some libraries in this study had Jurkat cell RNA spiked in. The gene calls are TRBV12-3 or TRBV12-4 and TRBJ2-2; D not certain. Sample: naive CD8+ T cells from blood, with Jurkat cell RNA spiked in. Sample subset: FACS-sorted CD8+CD4-CCR7+CD45RA+ naive T cells. The chain's CDR3 is CASGPLITGELFF. The CDR3 DNA follows: TGTGCCAGCGGGCCATTGATCACCGGGGAGCTGTTTTTT.